The source of this T cell receptor beta chain is a study of cytomegalovirus exposure and HLA in healthy donors. Regarding the study as a whole: Researchers reported from a later analysis that most CMV-associated TCR beta chains appeared HLA-restricted. A reported reduction in N-insertions relative to the approximately 670-donor mean was seen in an Asian-associated ancestry cluster in a later analysis. HLA alleles showed associations with around 15,000 TCR beta sequences in a later analysis, at a 0.05 false discovery rate.

CDR3 length: 15 residues. Germline-derived CDR1 and CDR2 are MDHEN and SYDVKM. Trimming took off 6 bases at V and 5 bases at J, with 14 bases between the two ends. Primers included in the PCR were 60 Vbeta and 13 Jbeta primers. Method: immunoSEQ multiplex PCR; TCRdb's copy keeps in-frame clones and lacks some. The sample holds 150,000 to 170,000 clones, roughly 79% seen once. Worth noting for this clone: Its specificity is not known.

V is TRBV28 and J is TRBJ1-6; D possibly corresponds to TRBD1 (5 bases). This sequence was found in a man younger than 35 in good health and CMV-seronegative. What was sequenced was PBMCs. The CDR3 nucleotides are TGTGCCAGCAGGCCGGGGACGGGAGATAATTCACCCCTCCACTTT. It is translated as CASRPGTGDNSPLHF.